A selection of T cell receptor beta chains follows, all from one sample in a study of blood T cells in healthy people across ages. In TCRdb, the 5' RACE reads were re-called with MiXCR into one record per CDR3 protein. The sample lists 1.4 million or so distinct CDR3 sequences, less than 45% seen once, with about 4% in the top ten. The sample was blood. The receptors were gathered from a woman under 30 in good health. Each CDR3 is given with its conserved first and last residue. Fields, in order: D gene, V gene, clone size, J gene, CDR3 DNA, CDR3 protein. The D gene is left open where the match is weak. Clone size appears in some rows only: once, few, many, or a class for an expanded clone.

d_call: -; v_call: TRBV5-1; clone_size: -; j_call: TRBJ2-2; cdr3_nt: TGCGCCAGCGGGCTAAACGGCGGACCCGGGGAGCTGTTTTTT; cdr3_aa: CASGLNGGPGELFF
d_call: TRBD2; v_call: TRBV9; clone_size: few; j_call: TRBJ2-3; cdr3_nt: TGTGCCAGCAGCGTAGCTCGAGAGCGGGGGGCCGGCACAGATACGCAGTATTTT; cdr3_aa: CASSVARERGAGTDTQYF
d_call: -; v_call: TRBV7-2; clone_size: -; j_call: TRBJ2-5; cdr3_nt: TGTGCCAGCAGCCTGGGAGGGACAGTTTATAGGGAGACCCAGTACTTC; cdr3_aa: CASSLGGTVYRETQYF
d_call: TRBD2; v_call: TRBV9; clone_size: few; j_call: TRBJ2-1; cdr3_nt: TGTGCCAGCAGCGTGAGCGGGAGTGGTTACAATGAGCAGTTCTTC; cdr3_aa: CASSVSGSGYNEQFF
d_call: TRBD1; v_call: TRBV4-2; clone_size: few; j_call: TRBJ1-2; cdr3_nt: TGTGCCAGCAGCCACGTACAGGGGATGGACTATGGCTACACCTTC; cdr3_aa: CASSHVQGMDYGYTF
d_call: -; v_call: TRBV7-9; clone_size: few; j_call: TRBJ2-5; cdr3_nt: TGTGCCAGCAGCTTAACCGACGACTCCATGGCGACCCAGTACTTC; cdr3_aa: CASSLTDDSMATQYF
d_call: -; v_call: TRBV6-2/TRBV6-3; clone_size: -; j_call: TRBJ2-7; cdr3_nt: TGTGCCAGCAGTCTTGACTACCCCTACGAGCAGTACTTC; cdr3_aa: CASSLDYPYEQYF
d_call: TRBD2; v_call: TRBV20-1; clone_size: few; j_call: TRBJ2-7; cdr3_nt: TGCAGTGCTAGAGATCCGGCTAGCGGGAGGGCCGATCCCTACGAGCAGTACTTC; cdr3_aa: CSARDPASGRADPYEQYF
d_call: TRBD1; v_call: TRBV12-3/TRBV12-4; clone_size: -; j_call: TRBJ2-1; cdr3_nt: TGTGCCAGCACCATTGACAGGGTGGCCTACAATGAGCAGTTCTTC; cdr3_aa: CASTIDRVAYNEQFF
d_call: -; v_call: TRBV13; clone_size: -; j_call: TRBJ2-3; cdr3_nt: TGTGCCAGCAGCTTAAGAGTTGCTACGCAGTATTTT; cdr3_aa: CASSLRVATQYF
d_call: -; v_call: TRBV7-2; clone_size: once; j_call: TRBJ2-7; cdr3_nt: TGTGCCAGCAGCCCCCAGGGAATGGTCGCGTACGAGCGGTACTTC; cdr3_aa: CASSPQGMVAYERYF
d_call: TRBD1; v_call: TRBV10-3; clone_size: -; j_call: TRBJ1-5; cdr3_nt: TGTGCCATCAATTCCCCTACGGGACAGCGATGCGATAGCAATCAGCCCCAGCATTTT; cdr3_aa: CAINSPTGQRCDSNQPQHF
d_call: -; v_call: TRBV29-1; clone_size: once; j_call: TRBJ2-3; cdr3_nt: TGCAGCGTTGAAGGGGACGGACGGACAGATACGCAGTATTTT; cdr3_aa: CSVEGDGRTDTQYF
d_call: -; v_call: TRBV7-8; clone_size: -; j_call: TRBJ2-3; cdr3_nt: TGTGCCAGCAGACCCGGACGGTCGTACCCTAGCACAGATACGCAGTATTTT; cdr3_aa: CASRPGRSYPSTDTQYF
d_call: -; v_call: TRBV12-3/TRBV12-4; clone_size: few; j_call: TRBJ2-5; cdr3_nt: TGTGCCAGCAGTTTAGGCGGGCAGGGGAATGAGCAGTACTTC; cdr3_aa: CASSLGGQGNEQYF
d_call: -; v_call: TRBV6-2/TRBV6-3; clone_size: -; j_call: TRBJ2-2; cdr3_nt: TGTGCCAGCAGAAACCTAAACCGCGGACAAAACACCGGGGAGCTGTTTTTT; cdr3_aa: CASRNLNRGQNTGELFF
d_call: -; v_call: TRBV6-8; clone_size: once; j_call: TRBJ2-5; cdr3_nt: TGTGCCAGCAGGACAACTAGTCCTTCCGAGTACTTC; cdr3_aa: CASRTTSPSEYF
d_call: -; v_call: TRBV7-2; clone_size: -; j_call: TRBJ1-5; cdr3_nt: TGTGCCAGCAGCTGGGTGGCAGACCTCATTCAGCCCCAGCATTTT; cdr3_aa: CASSWVADLIQPQHF